Listed here are 3 T cell receptor beta chains from one sample, sequenced in a study of T cell responses to AZD1222 COVID-19 vaccine. Clones were sequenced by immunoSEQ multiplex PCR, and TCRdb holds only the in-frame ones, with some missing. This table holds approximately 130,000 clones, about nine tenths found once. The specimen was peripheral blood, collected on day 0 of AZD1222 vaccination. These receptors were obtained from an adult in good health.

This chain links TRBV4-1 with TRBJ2-5, with 13 bases aligning to TRBD2. Germline V gene data show CDR1 as MGHRA and CDR2 as YSYEKL. This CDR3 comprises 15 residues. Losses at the gene ends were 4 bases for V and 4 bases for J; bases not matched to a gene: 3. The CDR3 DNA reads as TGCGCCAGCAGCCTCACTAGCGGGAGGGCAGAGACCCAGTACTTC. Amino acids: CASSLTSGRAETQYF.

This chain uses TRBV3-1 (or the pseudogene TRBV3-2) with TRBJ1-2, with 9 bases lining up with TRBD1. Germline CDR1 is LGHDT and CDR2 is YNNKEL (reference sequence). The CDR3 sequence is 15 residues long. Unmatched junction bases numbered 4, after V lost 3 bases and J lost 2 bases. Written as DNA, the CDR3 is TGTGCCAGCAGCCATCCGGGACAGGGAAACTATGGCTACACCTTC. Its protein is CASSHPGQGNYGYTF.

This clone was picked up a small number of times. This chain uses TRBV19 with TRBJ1-6; no definite D call. Trimming took 6 bases from V and 5 from J, leaving 20 bases between them. The V gene's germline CDR1 is LNHDA and CDR2 SQIVND (reference sequence). The CDR3 totals 17 residues. CDR3 in amino acids: CASSNNGIQSNNSPLHF. Here the CDR3 DNA reads TGTGCCAGTAGCAACAATGGGATACAGTCAAATAATTCACCCCTCCACTTT. The full variable domain, with the rest looked up from reference TRBV19 and TRBJ1-6, is DGGITQSPKYLFRKEGQNVTLSCEQNLNHDAMYWYRQDPGQGLRLIYYSQIVNDFQKGDIAEGYSVSREKKESFPLTVTSAQKNPTAFYLCASSNNGIQSNNSPLHFGNGTRLTVT.